The present T cell receptor (beta chain) was sequenced within a study of T cells after yellow fever vaccination. TCRdb recomputed calls from the 5' RACE reads with MiXCR, one row per CDR3 protein. The top ten hold 15% of the sample, which has hundreds of thousands of distinct CDR3 sequences, roughly an eighth seen once. This CDR3 is built from 16 residues. V lost 4 bases, J lost 1 base, and 16 bases lay in between. CDR1 SGHDN and CDR2 FVKESK come from the germline V gene. The rearrangement joins TRBV14 to TRBJ2-5; a possible D gene is TRBD2 (6 bases). This clonotype originated in a man aged 25 to 40 who received the YFV17D yellow fever vaccine. Source: PBMCs, taken on the day of the yellow fever booster vaccination. The CDR3 DNA follows: TGTGCCAGCAGCCGGGGGGAGACTACCATCCAAGAGACCCAGTACTTC. Translating it yields CASSRGETTIQETQYF.